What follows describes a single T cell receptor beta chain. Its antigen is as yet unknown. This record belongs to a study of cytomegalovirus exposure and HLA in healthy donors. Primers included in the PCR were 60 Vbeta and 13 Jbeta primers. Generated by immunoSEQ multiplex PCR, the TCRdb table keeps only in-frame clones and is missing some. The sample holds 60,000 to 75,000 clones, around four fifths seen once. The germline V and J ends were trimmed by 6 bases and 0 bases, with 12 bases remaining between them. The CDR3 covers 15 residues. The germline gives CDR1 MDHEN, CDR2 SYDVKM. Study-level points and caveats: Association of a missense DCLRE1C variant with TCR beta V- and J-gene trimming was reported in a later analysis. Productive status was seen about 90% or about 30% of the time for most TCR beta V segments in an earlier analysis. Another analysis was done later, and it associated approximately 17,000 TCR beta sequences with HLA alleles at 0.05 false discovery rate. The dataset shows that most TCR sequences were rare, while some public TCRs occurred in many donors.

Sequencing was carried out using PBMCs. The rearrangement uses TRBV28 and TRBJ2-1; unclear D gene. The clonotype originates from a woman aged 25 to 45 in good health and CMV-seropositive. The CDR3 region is CASSIRAISYNEQFF. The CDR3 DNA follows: TGTGCCAGCAGCATAAGAGCTATCTCCTACAATGAGCAGTTCTTC.